In its sample, the clone carrying this TCR beta chain was seen many times. The data were obtained in a study of PD-1 blockade in classical Hodgkin lymphoma. Relapse after autologous stem cell transplantation occurred in every patient, and brentuximab vedotin exposure varied. Assay: immunoSEQ multiplex PCR; the TCRdb copy retains only in-frame clones and omits some. The sample shows about 93,000 clones, roughly 79% of them seen only once. Germline-derived CDR1 and CDR2 are SQVTM and ANQGSEA. This CDR3 has 13 residues. V lost 4 bases and J 1 base, leaving 10 bases between the germline ends. The chain carries TRBV29-1 and TRBJ1-2; no clear D. This clonotype originated in a human donor with classical Hodgkin lymphoma. Specimen: peripheral blood mononuclear cells (PBMCs), collected before the second cycle of nivolumab. In DNA, the CDR3 is TGCAGCGTTGGGACCGCGAATAACTATGGCTACACCTTC. Amino acids: CSVGTANNYGYTF.